This T cell receptor beta chain comes out of a study of cytomegalovirus exposure and HLA in healthy donors. Whole-study findings and limits: Accurate prediction of HLA-A and HLA-B alleles (for most subjects) was reportedly achieved from TCR beta sequences.

CDR3 size: 16 residues. Germline loops: CDR1 KGHSH, CDR2 LQKENI. V was trimmed by 3 bases and J by 10 bases, leaving 24 bases between them. It was with 60 Vbeta and 13 Jbeta primers that the PCR ran. TCRdb's table, derived via immunoSEQ multiplex PCR, lists solely in-frame clones and lacks some. The data show roughly 160,000 clones, with about four fifths seen just once and 1% held by the top ten. Details on this clone: The antigen is not known.

The genes are TRBV18 and TRBJ2-5; D is possibly TRBD2 (6 bases). Sample: PBMCs. The TCR sequence derives from a woman aged 45-65 years in good health and CMV-seropositive. The DNA for the CDR3 is TGTGCCAGCTCACCTTCCTCTAGGCCCGGGACGGGGGACCAGTACTTC. This codes for CASSPSSRPGTGDQYF.